Below, 21 T cell receptor beta chains from the same sample are listed, as sequenced in a study of cytomegalovirus exposure and HLA in healthy donors listed by TCRdb under 2017. The protocol used for the library was the immunoSEQ multiplex PCR assay. The multiplex PCR relied on a mix of 60 forward primers for TCR Vbeta segments and 13 reverse primers for TCR Jbeta segments. TCRdb took this table from immuneACCESS and kept in-frame rearrangements with V and J called. Such tables lack part of the clones; where checked against another copy, unresolved V genes explain under half of the gap, and the rest is unexplained. The sample table contains about 140,000 clones; only one count was recorded for around three quarters of them. The top ten constitute about 2.4% of the sample. Sequencing was done on a sample of PBMCs. These receptors came from a woman under 30 in good health and CMV-seropositive.

The chain employs TRBV18 and TRBJ2-6; D is uncertain. CDR1 KGHSH and CDR2 LQKENI come from the germline V gene. The CDR3 has 17 residues. V lost 3 bases and J 1 base, leaving 13 bases between the germline ends. The CDR3 DNA is TGTGCCAGCTCACCCCTCCCTTCGAGGTCTGGGGCCAACGTCCTGACTTTC. It is translated as CASSPLPSRSGANVLTF.

The CDR3 bases are TGTGCCATCAGTGAGGCGGGAACAGGGGGCACTGAAGCTTTCTTT. Residues: CAISEAGTGGTEAFF. This chain connects TRBV10-3 to TRBJ1-1, with 8 nucleotides matching TRBD1. Germline V gene sequence: CDR1 ENHRY, CDR2 SYGVKD. The V gene end was trimmed by 2 bases and the J gene end by 4 bases; junction bases not matched to a gene: 6. CDR3 length: 15 residues.

The gene calls are TRBV7-7 and TRBJ2-1; TRBD1 aligns across 10 bases. Germline CDR1 is SSHAT and CDR2 is FNYEAQ (reference sequence). This CDR3 is built from 15 residues. The trim removed 5 bases at V and 8 bases at J, leaving 9 bases unmatched. CDR3: CASSPGQGLFDEQFF. The CDR3 bases are TGTGCCAGCAGCCCGGGACAGGGGTTGTTCGATGAGCAGTTCTTC.

The chain couples TRBV19 to TRBJ2-1, with a possible D match to TRBD2 (5 bases). The CDR3 spans 14 residues. V was cut by 3 bases and J by 6 bases, with 12 bases left in between. Germline CDR1 is LNHDA and CDR2 is SQIVND (reference sequence). CDR3 residues: CASSIRLEGNEQFF. The CDR3 region has the DNA TGTGCCAGTAGTATCCGCCTCGAGGGCAATGAGCAGTTCTTC.

The rearrangement uses TRBV4-1 and TRBJ1-5; TRBD1 agrees at 11 bases. The CDR3 has 16 amino acids. Germline CDR1 MGHRA, CDR2 YSYEKL. The V segment lost 4 bases and the J segment 6 bases; nucleotides outside the gene matches: 8. CDR3 protein: CASSPGTGGVGQPQHF. As DNA, the CDR3 is TGCGCCAGCAGCCCTGGGACAGGGGGGGTGGGTCAGCCCCAGCATTTT.

The CDR3 DNA reads as TGTGCCACCAGCTCGTCGGGACAGGAGAACTATGGCTACACCTTC. Translated: CATSSSGQENYGYTF. The chain recombines TRBV15 with TRBJ1-2; the match to TRBD1 covers 8 bases. CDR1 is LNHNV, CDR2 YYDKDF, per germline (reference sequence). V lost 5 bases to trimming and J lost 2 bases; unmatched junction nucleotides: 7. This CDR3 contains 15 residues.

The chain links TRBV7-8 to TRBJ2-6; 10 bases map to TRBD1. Germline lookup yields CDR1 SGHVS and CDR2 FQNEAQ. Unmatched junction bases numbered 4, after V lost 4 bases and J lost 1 base. The CDR3 is 17 amino acids. This CDR3 is CASSSRDRGSGANVLTF. The CDR3 DNA reads TGTGCCAGCAGCTCCCGGGACAGGGGATCTGGGGCCAACGTCCTGACTTTC.

The chain combines TRBV4-1 with TRBJ2-3; 13 bases match TRBD2. Germline-derived CDR1 and CDR2 are MGHRA and YSYEKL. This CDR3 spans 17 amino acids. V lost 4 bases to trimming and J lost 2 bases; unmatched junction nucleotides: 6. CDR3 amino acids: CASSLRLAGGDTDTQYF. The CDR3 DNA reads as TGCGCCAGCAGCCTTCGACTAGCGGGGGGCGACACAGATACGCAGTATTTT.

The chain links TRBV19 to TRBJ2-7, with D perhaps matching TRBD2 (6 bases). The CDR3 totals 14 residues. Trimming removed 3 bases at V and 2 bases at J, with 11 bases between. Germline assignment: CDR1 LNHDA and CDR2 SQIVND (reference sequence). The CDR3 nucleotides are TGTGCCAGTAGTATCATGGGAGGAACCTACGAGCAGTACTTC. The encoded protein is CASSIMGGTYEQYF.

This rearrangement joins TRBV5-4 to TRBJ2-5, with D possibly being TRBD1 (5 bases). Germline assignment: CDR1 SGHNT and CDR2 YYREEE (reference sequence). V dropped 0 bases and J dropped 4 bases, with 13 bases sitting between them. The CDR3 has 15 amino acids. CDR3 coding DNA: TGTGCCAGCAGCTTGGGCGACAGTACATCAGAGACCCAGTACTTC. It is translated as CASSLGDSTSETQYF.

The V and J genes are TRBV6-5 and TRBJ1-2; TRBD1 agrees at 7 bases. Germline V gene data show CDR1 as MNHEY and CDR2 as SVGAGI. After removal of 10 bases from V and 2 bases from J, the junction contained 10 bases not matched to a gene. There are 14 residues in the CDR3. In DNA form, the CDR3 reads TGTGCCACGGCCCGGGACAGAGTAAACTATGGCTACACCTTC. Translated, it gives CATARDRVNYGYTF.

The chain has TRBV5-6 and TRBJ1-2; possibly TRBD1 for D (5 bases). The CDR3 contains 15 residues. Trimming left V 4 bases short and J 2 bases short, with 15 bases between. Germline loops: CDR1 SGHDT, CDR2 YYEEEE. The CDR3 loop reads CASSLWGGSNYGYTF. The DNA for the CDR3 is TGTGCCAGCAGCCTCTGGGGGGGGTCCAACTATGGCTACACCTTC. The full variable domain, completed using reference TRBV5-6 and TRBJ1-2, is DAGVTQSPTHLIKTRGQQVTLRCSPKSGHDTVSWYQQALGQGPQFIFQYYEEEERQRGNFPDRFSGHQFPNYSSELNVNALLLGDSALYLCASSLWGGSNYGYTFGSGTRLTVV.

The chain is built from TRBV12-1 and TRBJ2-7; the table's D call TRBD2 went unverified against the DNA. TRBV12-1 is termed a pseudogene. The CDR3 loop spans 13 amino acids. CDR3 in amino acids: CASSLNPSYEQYF. In DNA form, the CDR3 reads TGTGCCAGCAGCTTGAATCCTAGCTACGAGCAGTACTTC.

J is TRBJ2-5 and V is TRBV7-2, with 10 bases lining up with TRBD2. V gave up 5 bases and J gave up 2 bases; unmatched junction bases: 8. Germline V CDR1 and CDR2: SGHTA, FQGNSA. CDR3 length: 16 residues. The CDR3 loop is CASSARLAGAQETQYF. The CDR3 region has the DNA TGTGCCAGCAGCGCCCGGCTAGCGGGGGCTCAAGAGACCCAGTACTTC.

V gene TRBV10-1 combines with J gene TRBJ2-7, with a possible D match to TRBD1 (5 bases). The V end was cut by 6 bases, the J end by 0 bases, with 6 bases between. This CDR3 is built from 12 residues. The germline V gene encodes CDR1 WNHNN and CDR2 SYGVQD (reference sequence). CDR3 DNA: TGCGCCAGCAGCACAGGCTCCTACGAGCAGTACTTC. This encodes CASSTGSYEQYF.

The J gene is TRBJ2-5, the V gene TRBV9, with 12 bases that match TRBD2. Per the germline V gene, CDR1 is SGDLS and CDR2 is YYNGEE. The V gene end was trimmed by 2 bases and the J gene end by 5 bases; junction bases not matched to a gene: 10. The CDR3 runs to 17 residues. CDR3 DNA sequence: TGTGCCAGCAGCGTCAGGTCTAGCGGGGGGGCCGGTGAGACCCAGTACTTC. It translates to CASSVRSSGGAGETQYF.

The CDR3 bases are TGTGCCAGCAGCGTAGGTCTAGGGGCCTCCGAGCAGTACTTC. Amino acids: CASSVGLGASEQYF. The chain links TRBV9 to TRBJ2-7; a weak D match, TRBD1 (5 bases). This CDR3 contains 14 residues. Between the trimmed V and J ends, which lost 0 bases and 6 bases, there was a span of 13 bases. Germline lookup yields CDR1 SGDLS and CDR2 YYNGEE.

This clone has just a few counts. This chain's CDR3 is CASSLDSGTSSYEQYF. For the CDR3, the DNA is TGTGCCAGCAGCTTAGATAGCGGGACGAGCTCCTACGAGCAGTACTTC. The gene calls are TRBV7-2 and TRBJ2-7; 8 bases match TRBD2. Germline CDR1 SGHTA, CDR2 FQGNSA. The CDR3 totals 16 residues. V was pared by 1 base and J by 0 bases, with 5 bases of the junction left unmatched.

The V call is TRBV6-6, the J call TRBJ2-1; 9 bases map to TRBD1. The CDR3 has 15 amino acids. Germline CDR1 and CDR2: MNHNY and SVGAGI (reference sequence). J was trimmed by 4 bases and V by 2 bases; bases with no gene match: 3. The CDR3 loop is CASSYPGTGYNEQFF. CDR3 DNA: TGTGCCAGCAGTTACCCCGGGACAGGGTACAATGAGCAGTTCTTC.

The chain has TRBV13 and TRBJ2-5, with TRBD1 matching over 11 bases. The CDR3 covers 18 residues. Losses at the gene ends were 7 bases for V and 3 bases for J; bases not matched to a gene: 16. Germline V CDR1 and CDR2: PRHDT, FYEKMQ (reference sequence). CDR3 region: CASTLGQGADLGKETQYF. The CDR3 coding sequence is TGTGCCAGCACCCTCGGACAGGGGGCGGACTTGGGGAAAGAGACCCAGTACTTC. The variable domain in full, completed from reference TRBV13 and TRBJ2-5, reads AAGVIQSPRHLIKEKRETATLKCYPIPRHDTVYWYQQGPGQDPQFLISFYEKMQSDKGSIPDRFSAQQFSDYHSELNMSSLELGDSALYFCASTLGQGADLGKETQYFGPGTRLLVL.

This chain uses TRBV29-1 with TRBJ2-7; TRBD1 matches at 7 bases. Germline trimming cut 5 bases from V and 6 bases from J; bases unmatched to any gene: 10. Germline CDR1 and CDR2: SQVTM and ANQGSEA. The length of the CDR3 is 13 residues. DNA of the CDR3: TGCAGCGTTTCAGGGGGTTCACCCGTCGAGCAGTACTTC. It translates to CSVSGGSPVEQYF.